This T cell receptor (beta chain) was documented in a study of regulatory T cells in long-lasting Graves disease. Time point meaning: newly diagnosed GD, antithyroid drugs for less than 3 months. The TCR library was made from RNA that had been extracted from PBMCs in TRIzol. Per the germline V gene, CDR1 is MDHEN and CDR2 is SYDVKM. V was trimmed by 3 bases and J by 2 bases, leaving 35 bases between them. This CDR3 comprises 23 residues. Construction of TCR beta libraries relied on iRepertoire HTBI primers and on Arm-PCR targeting CDR3 regions. Each CDR3 protein is one row after TCRdb ran MiXCR on the multiplex PCR reads. The repertoire includes about 370,000 distinct CDR3 sequences, around 15% of them detected once, and roughly 20% sits in the top ten. This clonotype appeared once.

The source of this sequence is a female donor with Graves disease. The specimen comprised peripheral blood mononuclear cells (PBMCs), sampled at new diagnosis, from a patient treated with antithyroid drugs. The genes are TRBV28 and TRBJ1-5; D is uncertain. The CDR3 loop is CASSFSRGSSSAPDRYRNQPQHF. CDR3 bases: TGTGCCAGCAGTTTTTCTCGAGGGAGCTCGTCTGCCCCTGATCGGTATCGCAATCAGCCCCAGCATTTT.